This TCR beta chain was identified during a study of T cells expressing NK-cell markers. From the 5' RACE reads, TCRdb lists one entry per CDR3 protein and no DNA. Found here are about 540,000 distinct CDR3 sequences; the top ten clones hold 3.5% to 4.5%. CDR3 length: 15 amino acids. Germline CDR1 is MGHDK and CDR2 is SYGVNS. This chain uses TRBV25-1 with TRBJ2-4; TCRdb's D call of TRBD1 is untestable without DNA. Sequences were obtained from blood T cells: a sorted CD56 or NKG2C T cell subset, CD4+ or CD8+ T cells, or bulk PBMC T cells (not recorded which). This TCR was recovered from a man in his late teens or twenties in good health. The CDR3 is CASSDPGSGKNIQYF.